The source of this T cell receptor (beta chain) is a study of cytomegalovirus exposure and HLA in healthy donors. The study, taken as a whole, reports: It was assumed in the presence/absence analyses that sequencing depth was roughly uniform across donors. In an earlier analysis, in approximately 630 donors, most V segments appeared productive either ~90% or ~30% of the time.

Trimming removed 2 bases from V and 6 bases from J, with 16 bases in between. Germline V gives CDR1 MNHEY, CDR2 SVGAGI. The CDR3 runs 16 residues. PCR amplification relied on 60 Vbeta primers (plus 13 Jbeta primers). Some clones are missing from TCRdb's copy, which holds only in-frame ones; the method was immunoSEQ multiplex PCR. The sample has about 170,000 clones; 82% are singletons. Comment on this clone: Its antigen is still unknown.

The source is a male donor in good health and CMV-seronegative. The genes are TRBV6-5 and TRBJ2-2; D perhaps matches TRBD2 (6 bases). Material for sequencing was PBMCs. The CDR3 spells CASSYGTEIIAGELFF. CDR3 coding DNA: TGTGCCAGCAGTTACGGGACTGAGATCATAGCCGGGGAGCTGTTTTTT.